What follows are 13 T cell receptor beta chains derived from one specimen sequenced in a study of blood T cell repertoires in COVID-19. Profiling relied on immunoSEQ multiplex PCR, and the TCRdb table lists in-frame clones only, not all of them. The table includes some 250,000 clones, around 85% detected once. Sequencing was done on a sample of PBMCs or T cells enriched from blood (not recorded which). Every receptor here comes from a woman aged 45-65 years who had recovered from COVID-19.

The rearrangement joins TRBV12-3 or TRBV12-4 to TRBJ1-5, with 9 positions matching TRBD1. V shed 8 bases, J shed 4 bases, and the junction held 3 bases outside the gene matches. CDR3 length: 13 residues. CDR3 amino acids: CASRTGENQPQHF. CDR3 bases: TGTGCCAGCCGGACAGGGGAAAATCAGCCCCAGCATTTT.

V and J are TRBV5-1 and TRBJ1-3; 8 bases agree with TRBD1. The V and J ends lost 4 bases and 3 bases, in that order; junction bases with no gene match: 3. The CDR3 contains 14 residues. CDR1 is SGHRS, CDR2 YFSETQ, per germline. The CDR3 DNA reads TGCGCCAGCAGCGTGGGACAGGATGGAAACACCATATATTTT. Protein product: CASSVGQDGNTIYF.

This sequence joins TRBV28 and TRBJ1-5; D call uncertain. The CDR3 is 14 amino acids. Per germline, CDR1 MDHEN and CDR2 SYDVKM. V was pared by 5 bases and J by 7 bases, with 15 bases between. In DNA, the CDR3 is TGTGCCAGCAGTCCAACCTCCGGCGGGCAGCCCCAGCATTTT. It encodes CASSPTSGGQPQHF. Variable domain in full (rest from reference TRBV28 and TRBJ1-5): DVKVTQSSRYLVKRTGEKVFLECVQDMDHENMFWYRQDPGLGLRLIYFSYDVKMKEKGDIPEGYSVSREKKERFSLILESASTNQTSMYLCASSPTSGGQPQHFGDGTRLSIL.

J is TRBJ1-2 and V is TRBV14; D gene ambiguous. This CDR3 is 15 amino acids long. Per the germline V gene, CDR1 is SGHDN and CDR2 is FVKESK. V was cut by 6 bases and J by 3 bases, with 17 bases left in between. CDR3 residues: CASRPRQRLDYGYTF. In DNA, the CDR3 is TGTGCCAGCAGACCCCGGCAAAGACTAGACTATGGCTACACCTTC.

The chain couples TRBV9 to TRBJ2-1; 7 positions match TRBD2. The CDR3 loop spans 16 amino acids. Trimming removed 1 base from V and 1 base from J; junction bases left unmatched: 5. The V gene's germline CDR1 is SGDLS and CDR2 YYNGEE. The CDR3, as DNA: TGTGCCAGCAGCGTAACTAGCGACCATTCCTACAATGAGCAGTTCTTC. Its translation: CASSVTSDHSYNEQFF.

The chain uses TRBV11-3 and TRBJ1-1, with D possibly matching TRBD1 (5 bases). The germline gives CDR1 SGHNT, CDR2 YENEEA. Between the trimmed V and J ends, which lost 5 bases and 2 bases, there was a span of 12 bases. The CDR3 is 14 residues long. The CDR3 is CASSPGGVNTEAFF. CDR3 DNA: TGTGCCAGCAGCCCCGGGGGAGTCAACACTGAAGCTTTCTTT.

This chain links TRBV2 with TRBJ2-3, with 8 bases identical to TRBD2. Per the germline V gene, CDR1 is SNHLY and CDR2 is FYNNEI. The J segment lost 0 bases and the V segment lost 4 bases, leaving 3 bases of the junction unmatched. CDR3 length: 15 residues. In nucleotides, the CDR3 is TGTGCCAGCAGTGGATTAGCGGGGAGCACAGATACGCAGTATTTT. Protein: CASSGLAGSTDTQYF.

This clone was seen a handful of times. The chain uses TRBV7-6 and TRBJ1-1; D not resolved. Per the germline V gene, CDR1 is SGHVS and CDR2 is FNYEAQ. Trimming left V 2 bases short and J 1 base short, with 11 bases between. This CDR3 is 15 amino acids long. The CDR3 sequence is CASSLFGPGNTEAFF. In nucleotides, the CDR3 is TGTGCCAGCAGCTTATTTGGCCCAGGGAACACTGAAGCTTTCTTT.

V and J are TRBV28 and TRBJ1-2; D not resolved. V was clipped by 4 bases and J by 8 bases, with 11 bases between them. The CDR3 covers 12 residues. The germline V gene has CDR1 MDHEN and CDR2 SYDVKM. The CDR3 nucleotides read TGTGCCAGCAGTTCCGCTTCCCGGGGCTACACCTTC. Amino acids: CASSSASRGYTF.

The V call is TRBV13, the J call TRBJ2-7; the match to TRBD2 covers 10 bases. Germline trimming cut 5 bases from V and 4 bases from J; bases unmatched to any gene: 8. CDR1 and CDR2 from the germline V gene are PRHDT and FYEKMQ (reference sequence). The CDR3 is 15 amino acids. In DNA form, the CDR3 reads TGTGCCAGCAGCCGGGATGATAGCGGGAGGTACGAGCAGTACTTC. This sequence encodes CASSRDDSGRYEQYF.

V is TRBV4-2 and J is TRBJ2-1; D is uncertain. Trimming removed 1 base from V and 7 bases from J, with 8 bases in between. Germline CDR1 and CDR2: LGHNA and YNFKEQ. CDR3 length: 13 residues. CDR3 loop: CASSQVGQNEQFF. The DNA for the CDR3 is TGTGCCAGCAGCCAAGTTGGTCAGAATGAGCAGTTCTTC.

The CDR3 DNA follows: TGTGCCAGCAGTTTGGGGGCGGACTATGGCTACACCTTC. Translation: CASSLGADYGYTF. V and J are TRBV2 and TRBJ1-2; TRBD1 might be the D (6 bases). The V and J ends lost 5 bases and 3 bases respectively, with 10 bases between them. This CDR3 comprises 13 residues. Germline V CDR1 and CDR2: SNHLY, FYNNEI.

This chain uses TRBV7-3 with TRBJ2-3; D uncertain. CDR3 length equals 14 residues. Germline CDR1 is SGHTA and CDR2 is FQGTGA. With 5 bases removed from V and 2 bases from J, the gap between germline ends came to 11 bases. DNA of the CDR3: TGTGCCAGCAGCCTTGGGCAGAACACAGATACGCAGTATTTT. It translates to CASSLGQNTDTQYF.